A selection of T cell receptor beta chains follows, all from one sample in a study of human T cells and chemical hapten exposure. From the RACE reads, TCRdb called clonotypes with MiXCR, one entry per CDR3 protein. In the table there are nearly 80,000 distinct CDR3 sequences, around a tenth of which are singletons. The input for sequencing was whole blood, taken in connection with sensitization to the hapten diphenylcyclopropenone (DPC). Source of these receptors: a woman aged 50 to 65 with alopecia areata. Some clones in this sample may be carry-over from other donors' samples. Each CDR3 is given with its conserved first and last residue. Each record gives: clone size, D gene, J gene, V gene, CDR3 protein, CDR3 DNA. The D gene is left open where the match is weak. Clone size appears in some rows only: once, few, many, or a class for an expanded clone.

clone size: -
D gene: -
J gene: TRBJ1-1
V gene: TRBV19
CDR3 protein: CASSPRAQVDTEAFF
CDR3 DNA: TGTGCCAGTAGCCCTAGGGCCCAGGTTGACACTGAAGCTTTCTTT

clone size: -
D gene: TRBD2
J gene: TRBJ2-1
V gene: TRBV7-2
CDR3 protein: CASSIPGLAGVYNERCF
CDR3 DNA: TGTGCCAGCAGCATACCGGGACTAGCGGGAGTGTACAATGAGCGGTGCTTC

clone size: -
D gene: TRBD1
J gene: TRBJ2-5
V gene: TRBV5-1
CDR3 protein: CASSLRTGVRQETQYF
CDR3 DNA: TGCGCCAGCAGCCTTCGGACAGGTGTTAGGCAAGAGACCCAGTACTTC

clone size: -
D gene: TRBD1
J gene: TRBJ2-7
V gene: TRBV27
CDR3 protein: CASRGTGSREQYF
CDR3 DNA: TGTGCCAGCAGAGGGACAGGGTCCAGAGAGCAGTACTTC

clone size: -
D gene: -
J gene: TRBJ2-7
V gene: TRBV6-2/TRBV6-3
CDR3 protein: CASSYYLGSSYEQYF
CDR3 DNA: TGTGCCAGCAGTTACTACCTGGGAAGCTCCTACGAGCAGTACTTC

clone size: few
D gene: -
J gene: TRBJ1-5
V gene: TRBV5-1
CDR3 protein: CASSLDGVQPQHF
CDR3 DNA: TGCGCCAGCAGCTTGGACGGGGTTCAGCCCCAGCATTTT

clone size: many
D gene: -
J gene: TRBJ2-1
V gene: TRBV18
CDR3 protein: CASLGPKDLNEQFF
CDR3 DNA: TGTGCCAGCTTGGGGCCAAAAGACCTCAATGAGCAGTTCTTC

clone size: -
D gene: -
J gene: TRBJ1-4
V gene: TRBV9
CDR3 protein: CASSAAEQGRGMGKLFF
CDR3 DNA: TGTGCCAGCAGCGCTGCGGAGCAGGGCCGGGGTATGGGAAAACTGTTTTTT

clone size: many
D gene: TRBD1
J gene: TRBJ1-3
V gene: TRBV30
CDR3 protein: CAWSAQTGVGNTIYF
CDR3 DNA: TGTGCCTGGAGTGCCCAGACAGGGGTAGGAAACACCATATATTTT

clone size: many
D gene: TRBD1
J gene: TRBJ1-2
V gene: TRBV6-2/TRBV6-3
CDR3 protein: CASSYQGELYGYTF
CDR3 DNA: TGTGCCAGCAGTTACCAGGGGGAACTCTATGGCTACACCTTC

clone size: -
D gene: -
J gene: TRBJ1-4
V gene: TRBV4-1
CDR3 protein: CASSQAPDTAGREKLFF
CDR3 DNA: TGCGCCAGCAGCCAAGCCCCGGACACAGCGGGACGAGAAAAACTGTTTTTT

clone size: -
D gene: TRBD2
J gene: TRBJ2-3
V gene: TRBV27
CDR3 protein: CASSLRERNTQYF
CDR3 DNA: TGTGCCAGCAGTTTGCGGGAGAGGAATACGCAGTATTTT